The source of this T cell receptor (beta chain) is a study of blood T cell repertoires in COVID-19. Study context: Sites across the United States, Italy and Spain contributed samples from acute and convalescent COVID-19. The analysed material was cDNA or gDNA that came from T cells, B-cell-depleted T cells, or PBMCs.

TCRdb's copy holds only in-frame clones and misses some; the assay was immunoSEQ multiplex PCR. The table records hundreds of thousands of clones, around 89% of them present only once. V was clipped by 3 bases and J by 4 bases; unmatched bases: 4. The CDR3 contains 14 residues. Germline V gene data show CDR1 as KGHSH and CDR2 as LQKENI. This chain uses TRBV18 with TRBJ2-3, with TRBD1 matching over 7 bases. Material for sequencing was peripheral blood. The source is a woman between 45 and 65 years old with COVID-19, enrolled during active disease. CDR3: CASSPGQSPDTQYF. The CDR3 bases are TGTGCCAGCTCACCGGGACAGAGCCCAGATACGCAGTATTTT.